This T cell receptor beta chain was sequenced in a study of T cell responses to AZD1222 COVID-19 vaccine. Using immunoSEQ multiplex PCR, the repertoire was profiled, and TCRdb retains in-frame clones only, with some absent. The table includes more than 85,000 clones, just over 85% detected once. With respect to this clone: The antigen remains unidentified.

Overall study results and limits: Every sample of the repertoires postdated the peak T cell response. Following two doses of AZD1222, Spike-specific TCR breadth and depth rose. Clonal diversity was possibly underestimated; the donors were predominantly white British and more often female. Epitopes outside B.1.351 and B.1.1.7 mutated regions reportedly drew nearly half of spike TCRs.

The input for sequencing was peripheral blood, taken on day 0 of AZD1222 vaccination. The receptor was isolated from an adult in good health.

This CDR3 is CATSRSTGTSSYEQYF. For the CDR3, the DNA is TGTGCCACCAGCAGATCTACAGGGACAAGCTCCTACGAGCAGTACTTC. V and J are TRBV15 and TRBJ2-7, with a possible D match to TRBD1 (6 bases). Germline V lookup: CDR1 LNHNV, CDR2 YYDKDF (reference sequence). CDR3 length equals 16 residues. V was trimmed by 2 bases and J by 0 bases, leaving 14 bases between them.